Listed below are T cell receptor beta chains from one sample, sequenced in a study of T cell responses to AZD1222 COVID-19 vaccine. Using immunoSEQ multiplex PCR, the repertoire was profiled, and TCRdb retains in-frame clones only, with some absent. The sample carries around 150,000 clones, 85% to 95% recorded once. The sample here was peripheral blood, taken 28 days after the second AZD1222 dose. The receptors were sampled from an adult who received the AZD1222 COVID-19 vaccine. CDR3s include the opening cysteine and the closing phenylalanine or tryptophan. The D gene is left open where the match is weak. Clone size is not always given. Where it is, it says once, few, many or a class for expanded clones.

CDR3 protein: CASSNPGTGSDEQYF
CDR3 DNA: TGTGCCAGTAGTAATCCCGGGACAGGTAGCGACGAGCAGTACTTC
clone size: NA
V gene: TRBV19
D gene: TRBD1
J gene: TRBJ2-7

CDR3 protein: CAWSVGRNNEKLFF
CDR3 DNA: TGTGCCTGGAGTGTAGGACGTAATAATGAAAAACTGTTTTTT
clone size: NA
V gene: TRBV30
D gene: NA
J gene: TRBJ1-4

CDR3 protein: CASSSSGRGGGNEQFF
CDR3 DNA: TGTGCCAGCAGTTCCAGCGGCAGGGGAGGGGGGAATGAGCAGTTCTTC
clone size: NA
V gene: TRBV13
D gene: NA
J gene: TRBJ2-1

CDR3 protein: CASSPGGSYGYTF
CDR3 DNA: TGTGCCAGCAGCCCCGGAGGCAGCTATGGCTACACCTTC
clone size: NA
V gene: TRBV14
D gene: NA
J gene: TRBJ1-2

CDR3 protein: CASSEGLQAYEQYF
CDR3 DNA: TGTGCCAGCAGTGAAGGACTCCAAGCCTACGAGCAGTACTTC
clone size: once
V gene: TRBV25-1
D gene: NA
J gene: TRBJ2-7

CDR3 protein: CASSAHRGRSEAFF
CDR3 DNA: TGTGCCAGCAGCGCTCACAGGGGGCGATCTGAAGCTTTCTTT
clone size: NA
V gene: TRBV9
D gene: TRBD1
J gene: TRBJ1-1

CDR3 protein: CRPPSGTQYF
CDR3 DNA: TGCCGACCCCCATCAGGGACCCAGTACTTC
clone size: NA
V gene: TRBV20-1
D gene: NA
J gene: TRBJ2-5

CDR3 protein: CASSQDSTYNEKLFF
CDR3 DNA: TGTGCCAGCAGCCAAGATTCGACCTATAATGAAAAACTGTTTTTT
clone size: NA
V gene: TRBV4-2
D gene: NA
J gene: TRBJ1-4

CDR3 protein: CSVTGNGGYTF
CDR3 DNA: TGCAGCGTGACAGGGAATGGCGGCTACACCTTC
clone size: NA
V gene: TRBV29-1
D gene: TRBD1
J gene: TRBJ1-2

CDR3 protein: CASSQDRGNGNTIYF
CDR3 DNA: TGTGCCAGCAGCCAAGATCGGGGGAACGGAAACACCATATATTTT
clone size: once
V gene: TRBV4-2
D gene: NA
J gene: TRBJ1-3

CDR3 protein: CASSPDWGAGELFF
CDR3 DNA: TGTGCCAGCAGCCCGGACTGGGGCGCCGGGGAGCTGTTTTTT
clone size: NA
V gene: TRBV7-6
D gene: NA
J gene: TRBJ2-2

CDR3 protein: CASSQDRAVDTGELFF
CDR3 DNA: TGTGCCAGCAGCCAAGATCGGGCGGTGGACACCGGGGAGCTGTTTTTT
clone size: few
V gene: TRBV3-1/TRBV3-2
D gene: NA
J gene: TRBJ2-2

CDR3 protein: CSVGLGPLAGYTF
CDR3 DNA: TGCAGCGTAGGACTAGGGCCCCTCGCTGGCTACACCTTC
clone size: NA
V gene: TRBV29-1
D gene: NA
J gene: TRBJ1-2

CDR3 protein: CSARGTYEQYF
CDR3 DNA: TGCAGTGCTCGAGGGACGTACGAGCAGTACTTC
clone size: few
V gene: TRBV20-1
D gene: NA
J gene: TRBJ2-7

CDR3 protein: CASSDRAGGGGTEAFF
CDR3 DNA: TGTGCCAGCAGTGACCGGGCAGGGGGCGGGGGCACTGAAGCTTTCTTT
clone size: NA
V gene: TRBV6-1
D gene: TRBD1
J gene: TRBJ1-1

CDR3 protein: CASSLAEGFHGYTF
CDR3 DNA: TGCGCCAGCAGCTTGGCCGAAGGTTTCCATGGCTACACCTTC
clone size: NA
V gene: TRBV5-1
D gene: NA
J gene: TRBJ1-2

CDR3 protein: CASSISQRGGYNEQFF
CDR3 DNA: TGTGCCAGTAGTATTTCCCAGCGGGGGGGATACAATGAGCAGTTCTTC
clone size: NA
V gene: TRBV19
D gene: TRBD2
J gene: TRBJ2-1

CDR3 protein: CASSPSLANEQFF
CDR3 DNA: TGTGCCAGCAGCCCCTCCCTCGCAAATGAGCAGTTCTTC
clone size: NA
V gene: TRBV5-8
D gene: NA
J gene: TRBJ2-1

CDR3 protein: CASKLGGRGTEAFF
CDR3 DNA: TGTGCCAGTAAGCTGGGCGGCCGGGGCACTGAAGCTTTCTTT
clone size: NA
V gene: TRBV19
D gene: NA
J gene: TRBJ1-1

CDR3 protein: CASTKRVLAYGGELFF
CDR3 DNA: TGTGCCAGCACAAAGCGCGTACTAGCGTACGGCGGGGAGCTGTTTTTT
clone size: NA
V gene: TRBV7-2
D gene: TRBD2
J gene: TRBJ2-2

CDR3 protein: CASSLGQPNSPLHF
CDR3 DNA: TGTGCCAGCAGCCTGGGACAGCCTAATTCACCCCTCCACTTT
clone size: NA
V gene: TRBV3-1/TRBV3-2
D gene: TRBD1
J gene: TRBJ1-6

CDR3 protein: CASSESLTATEAFF
CDR3 DNA: TGTGCCAGCAGTGAATCTCTTACCGCCACTGAAGCTTTCTTT
clone size: NA
V gene: TRBV6-1
D gene: NA
J gene: TRBJ1-1

CDR3 protein: CASSVGGGGGAFF
CDR3 DNA: TGTGCCAGCAGCGTAGGAGGGGGAGGAGGAGCTTTCTTT
clone size: NA
V gene: TRBV9
D gene: NA
J gene: TRBJ1-1

CDR3 protein: CASSQEHGGQGNTIYF
CDR3 DNA: TGTGCCAGCAGCCAAGAACATGGGGGGCAGGGAAACACCATATATTTT
clone size: NA
V gene: TRBV3-1/TRBV3-2
D gene: NA
J gene: TRBJ1-3

CDR3 protein: CASSLARGSTEAFF
CDR3 DNA: TGTGCCAGTAGTCTCGCGCGGGGGAGCACTGAAGCTTTCTTT
clone size: once
V gene: TRBV19
D gene: NA
J gene: TRBJ1-1

CDR3 protein: CASSSGVSSGNTIYF
CDR3 DNA: TGTGCCAGCAGTTCCGGCGTGAGCTCTGGAAACACCATATATTTT
clone size: NA
V gene: TRBV6-5
D gene: NA
J gene: TRBJ1-3

CDR3 protein: CASSLPGGQDYNSPLHF
CDR3 DNA: TGTGCCAGCAGTTTGCCGGGGGGCCAGGACTATAATTCACCCCTCCACTTT
clone size: once
V gene: TRBV28
D gene: NA
J gene: TRBJ1-6

CDR3 protein: CASSYIQGGTEAFF
CDR3 DNA: TGTGCCAGCAGTTATATACAGGGAGGGACTGAAGCTTTCTTT
clone size: NA
V gene: TRBV6-2/TRBV6-3
D gene: NA
J gene: TRBJ1-1

CDR3 protein: CASSHGGGDQPQHF
CDR3 DNA: TGTGCCAGCAGCCACGGGGGCGGGGATCAGCCCCAGCATTTT
clone size: NA
V gene: TRBV5-4
D gene: NA
J gene: TRBJ1-5

CDR3 protein: CASSRQAYNYGYTF
CDR3 DNA: TGCGCCAGCAGTAGACAGGCTTACAACTATGGCTACACCTTC
clone size: NA
V gene: TRBV5-1
D gene: NA
J gene: TRBJ1-2

CDR3 protein: CATGIQGAYHGYTF
CDR3 DNA: TGTGCCACCGGGATACAGGGGGCATATCATGGCTACACCTTC
clone size: once
V gene: TRBV6-5
D gene: TRBD1
J gene: TRBJ1-2

CDR3 protein: CASRCGLAATFQETQYF
CDR3 DNA: TGTGCCAGCAGATGTGGACTAGCGGCCACCTTCCAAGAGACCCAGTACTTC
clone size: NA
V gene: TRBV5-8
D gene: TRBD2
J gene: TRBJ2-5

CDR3 protein: CASSRRGTGGRYEQYF
CDR3 DNA: TGCGCCAGCAGCCGTAGAGGGACAGGGGGCCGCTACGAGCAGTACTTC
clone size: NA
V gene: TRBV4-1
D gene: TRBD1
J gene: TRBJ2-7

CDR3 protein: CASSQDRGNSGNTIYF
CDR3 DNA: TGCGCCAGCAGCCAAGACAGGGGAAACTCTGGAAACACCATATATTTT
clone size: few
V gene: TRBV5-1
D gene: TRBD1
J gene: TRBJ1-3

CDR3 protein: CASSQGRSQPQHF
CDR3 DNA: TGCGCCAGCAGCCAAGGACGTAGTCAGCCCCAGCATTTT
clone size: once
V gene: TRBV4-1
D gene: NA
J gene: TRBJ1-5

CDR3 protein: CASSLGGLSSVEQYF
CDR3 DNA: TGTGCCAGCAGCTTGGGGGGGTTATCATCGGTCGAGCAGTACTTC
clone size: NA
V gene: TRBV7-9
D gene: TRBD2
J gene: TRBJ2-7

CDR3 protein: CASSLGKSSAAYQETQYF
CDR3 DNA: TGTGCCAGCAGCTTAGGAAAATCTAGCGCTGCGTACCAAGAGACCCAGTACTTC
clone size: NA
V gene: TRBV11-3
D gene: NA
J gene: TRBJ2-5

CDR3 protein: CASSQAPNSPLHF
CDR3 DNA: TGTGCCAGCAGCCAAGCTCCAAATTCACCCCTCCACTTT
clone size: few
V gene: TRBV3-1/TRBV3-2
D gene: NA
J gene: TRBJ1-6

CDR3 protein: CASSPGQGGGYTF
CDR3 DNA: TGTGCCAGCAGCCCCGGACAGGGGGGCGGCTACACCTTC
clone size: NA
V gene: TRBV5-6
D gene: TRBD1
J gene: TRBJ1-2

CDR3 protein: CASSPGAARNTIYF
CDR3 DNA: TGTGCCAGCAGTCCGGGGGCGGCTAGAAACACCATATATTTT
clone size: NA
V gene: TRBV28
D gene: NA
J gene: TRBJ1-3

CDR3 protein: CAWKGTRDEKLFF
CDR3 DNA: TGTGCCTGGAAAGGAACGCGGGATGAAAAACTGTTTTTT
clone size: once
V gene: TRBV30
D gene: NA
J gene: TRBJ1-4

CDR3 protein: CASQGYSYNEQFF
CDR3 DNA: TGTGCCTCGCAGGGATACTCCTACAATGAGCAGTTCTTC
clone size: NA
V gene: TRBV7-9
D gene: NA
J gene: TRBJ2-1

CDR3 protein: CASTPGWGNQPQHF
CDR3 DNA: TGTGCCAGCACCCCCGGATGGGGCAATCAGCCCCAGCATTTT
clone size: NA
V gene: TRBV7-8
D gene: NA
J gene: TRBJ1-5

CDR3 protein: CAWNRNTGELFF
CDR3 DNA: TGTGCCTGGAATCGGAACACCGGGGAGCTGTTTTTT
clone size: NA
V gene: TRBV30
D gene: NA
J gene: TRBJ2-2

CDR3 protein: CSVEGQNTEAFF
CDR3 DNA: TGCAGCGTTGAAGGCCAGAACACTGAAGCTTTCTTT
clone size: once
V gene: TRBV29-1
D gene: NA
J gene: TRBJ1-1

CDR3 protein: CASSFRQGSPTGELFF
CDR3 DNA: TGTGCCAGCAGCTTCCGACAGGGATCTCCCACCGGGGAGCTGTTTTTT
clone size: NA
V gene: TRBV7-2
D gene: TRBD1
J gene: TRBJ2-2

CDR3 protein: CASTTRRGGRNNYGYTF
CDR3 DNA: TGTGCCAGTACTACGCGAAGGGGGGGACGGAATAACTATGGCTACACCTTC
clone size: NA
V gene: TRBV19
D gene: NA
J gene: TRBJ1-2

CDR3 protein: CASSLTAGLLSRAEKLFF
CDR3 DNA: TGTGCCAGCAGCCTGACGGCGGGGCTTCTTTCCAGAGCAGAAAAACTGTTTTTT
clone size: NA
V gene: TRBV14
D gene: NA
J gene: TRBJ1-4

CDR3 protein: CASKRQGTTPLHF
CDR3 DNA: TGTGCCAGCAAAAGACAGGGTACGACACCCCTCCACTTT
clone size: NA
V gene: TRBV28
D gene: TRBD1
J gene: TRBJ1-6

CDR3 protein: CASSVAPGESSGNTIYF
CDR3 DNA: TGTGCCAGCAGCGTAGCCCCGGGGGAGAGCTCTGGAAACACCATATATTTT
clone size: NA
V gene: TRBV9
D gene: NA
J gene: TRBJ1-3